The subject of this entry is one T cell receptor beta chain. The data were taken from a study of shared clonotypes between healthy human individuals. The trim removed 2 bases at V and 8 bases at J, leaving 11 bases unmatched. This CDR3 comprises 15 residues. Germline values: CDR1 MNHEY, CDR2 SVGAGI. The protocol was immunoSEQ multiplex PCR, while the TCRdb copy is restricted to in-frame clones and leaves out a portion. The sample records a few million clones, more than 90% being singletons. Material: naive CD4+ T cells sorted from blood. This sample's subset: CD45RA+ positively selected. The receptor was isolated from a man aged 18-30 years in good health. V and J are TRBV6-5 and TRBJ1-2; 7 bases are a match to TRBD1. CDR3 bases: TGTGCCAGCAGTTACACAGACAGGGAAGGAGTCGGCTACACCTTC. Its translation is CASSYTDREGVGYTF.